Below are 12 T cell receptor beta chains sequenced from a single sample in a study of shared clonotypes between healthy human individuals. Method: immunoSEQ multiplex PCR; TCRdb's copy keeps in-frame clones and lacks some. The sample carries roughly 1,500,000 clones, around 98% recorded once. Sequenced: naive CD4+ T cells sorted from blood. Documented subset: CD45RA+ positively selected. These receptors all come from a man aged 25 to 40 in good health.

V usage is TRBV18 and J usage is TRBJ2-1; D not certain. Trimming took off 2 bases at V and 1 base at J, with 9 bases between the two ends. The germline gives CDR1 KGHSH, CDR2 LQKENI. The CDR3 extends over 15 amino acids. The CDR3 coding sequence is TGTGCCAGCTCACCAGGAGTATCTTCCTACAATGAGCAGTTCTTC. This gives the protein CASSPGVSSYNEQFF.

The rearrangement joins TRBV29-1 to TRBJ2-4; the match to TRBD2 covers 13 bases. V lost 6 bases and J lost 15; bases outside the gene matches: 5. Germline CDR1 reads SQVTM; CDR2 reads ANQGSEA. The length of the CDR3 is 11 residues. The CDR3 nucleotides read TGCAGCGTCGGACTAGCGGGAGATCGGTACTTC. This sequence encodes CSVGLAGDRYF.

The chain recombines TRBV6-6 with TRBJ2-3; D is undetermined. CDR3 length: 14 residues. V lost 0 bases to trimming and J lost 7 bases, with 11 bases between them. From germline, CDR1 is MNHNY and CDR2 SVGAGI (reference sequence). CDR3: CASSYSLDRNTQYF. The CDR3 coding sequence is TGTGCCAGCAGTTACTCTCTGGACCGAAATACGCAGTATTTT.

This clone came up once. The rearrangement links TRBV4-3 to TRBJ2-5; D remains ambiguous. The CDR3 extends over 15 amino acids. V shed 5 bases and J shed 5 bases, with 18 bases lying between them. Germline V CDR1 and CDR2: LGHNA, YSLEER. The CDR3 is CASSKGPGLLETQYF. The CDR3 bases are TGCGCCAGCAGCAAAGGACCGGGCTTGCTGGAGACCCAGTACTTC.

This chain links TRBV4-3 with TRBJ1-3; D gene ambiguous. The CDR3 length is 15 residues. With 4 bases removed from V and 0 bases from J, the gap between germline ends came to 10 bases. CDR1 is LGHNA and CDR2 is YSLEER in the germline V gene. The CDR3 DNA follows: TGCGCCAGCAGCCTAGACGGGAGCTCTGGAAACACCATATATTTT. This gives the protein CASSLDGSSGNTIYF.

The chain links TRBV5-5 to TRBJ2-4; D is perhaps TRBD1 (6 bases). Looked up from germline, CDR1 is SGHKS and CDR2 is YYEKEE (reference sequence). The CDR3 loop spans 16 amino acids. Trimming pared 4 bases from V and 0 bases from J, leaving 14 bases between. CDR3 in amino acids: CASSADRRIAKNIQYF. The CDR3 DNA sequence: TGTGCCAGCAGCGCGGACAGAAGGATAGCCAAAAACATTCAGTACTTC.

The rearrangement joins TRBV6-6 to TRBJ1-1; 7 bases match TRBD1. This CDR3 contains 13 residues. Per the germline V gene, CDR1 is MNHNY and CDR2 is SVGAGI (reference sequence). With 6 bases clipped from V and 5 bases from J, the junction kept 6 bases outside the gene matches. The DNA of the CDR3 is TGTGCCAGCAGGCTAGGGGGCGGTACTGAAGCTTTCTTT. Translated: CASRLGGGTEAFF.

This chain joins TRBV27 and TRBJ2-1; D is tentatively TRBD1 or TRBD2 (5 bases each). Trimming shortened V by 7 bases and J by 6 bases, and 25 bases separated the two germline ends. Germline values: CDR1 MNHEY, CDR2 SMNVEV (reference sequence). The CDR3 loop spans 17 amino acids. The CDR3 protein is CASNKHHGAAGSNEQFF. CDR3 in DNA: TGTGCCAGCAATAAACACCACGGGGCCGCCGGGTCCAATGAGCAGTTCTTC.

In the case of this clone: The same CDR3 also results from other DNA sequences found in this sample. The chain uses TRBV9 and TRBJ1-1; D is perhaps TRBD1 (5 bases). The germline CDR1 and CDR2 sequences are SGDLS and YYNGEE. The V end lost 0 bases, the J end lost 0 bases, and 9 bases lay between the germline ends. The CDR3 is 15 residues long. CDR3: CASSVEGHLNTEAFF. CDR3 coding DNA: TGTGCCAGCAGCGTAGAAGGACACCTGAACACTGAAGCTTTCTTT. The variable domain in full, with the rest retrieved from reference TRBV9 and TRBJ1-1, is DSGVTQTPKHLITATGQRVTLRCSPRSGDLSVYWYQQSLDQGLQFLIQYYNGEERAKGNILERFSAQQFPDLHSELNLSSLELGDSALYFCASSVEGHLNTEAFFGQGTRLTVV.

The chain is built from TRBV29-1 and TRBJ2-3; D is perhaps TRBD2 (6 bases). Trimming took 7 bases from V and 0 from J, leaving 8 bases between them. The CDR3 is 12 amino acids. Germline CDR1 is SQVTM and CDR2 is ANQGSEA. In DNA, the CDR3 is TGCAGCGGTGGGAGGAGCACAGATACGCAGTATTTT. Protein product: CSGGRSTDTQYF.

The chain has TRBV14 and TRBJ1-3, with unresolved D. The CDR3 runs to 11 residues. V dropped 3 bases and J dropped 6 bases, with 3 bases sitting between them. Germline CDR1 and CDR2: SGHDN and FVKESK. This CDR3 reads CASSQENTIYF. DNA for the CDR3: TGTGCCAGCAGCCAGGAAAACACCATATATTTT. Combining the CDR3 with reference TRBV14 and TRBJ1-3 gives the whole variable domain EAGVTQFPSHSVIEKGQTVTLRCDPISGHDNLYWYRRVMGKEIKFLLHFVKESKQDESGMPNNRFLAERTGGTYSTLKVQPAELEDSGVYFCASSQENTIYFGEGSWLTVV.

The chain employs TRBV19 and TRBJ1-3; D is possibly TRBD1 (6 bases). There are 16 residues in the CDR3. Germline lookup yields CDR1 LNHDA and CDR2 SQIVND (reference sequence). V was pared by 4 bases and J by 2 bases, with 15 bases between. Written as DNA, the CDR3 is TGTGCCAGTAGTAACTACGACAGGCTAACTGGAAACACCATATATTTT. This translates into CASSNYDRLTGNTIYF.